This T cell receptor (beta chain) was captured by sequencing in a study of blood T cell repertoires in COVID-19. The overall study: Researchers got acute and convalescent COVID-19 samples from the United States, Italy and Spain. In each case, the material was cDNA or gDNA derived from T cells, B-cell-depleted T cells, or PBMCs.

With 4 bases removed from V and 5 bases from J, the gap between germline ends came to 12 bases. Germline V gives CDR1 PRHDT, CDR2 FYEKMQ (reference sequence). The CDR3 covers 14 residues. Profiling relied on immunoSEQ multiplex PCR, and the TCRdb table lists in-frame clones only, not all of them. Of over 70,000 clones in the sample, around 89% were seen once. The V gene is TRBV13, the J gene TRBJ2-1, with D possibly being TRBD1 (6 bases). This clonotype was sampled from a woman over 75 with acute or convalescent COVID-19. Sequencing input: peripheral blood. Written as DNA, the CDR3 is TGTGCCAGCAGCTGGGGGCTGTACAACAATGAGCAGTTCTTC. This translates into CASSWGLYNNEQFF.